Shown below are 14 T cell receptor beta chains from a single sample sequenced in a study of T cells in Graves' hyperthyroidism and ophthalmopathy. RNA transcripts served as the template for amplifying TCR beta CDR3 regions. HTBI primers were employed in a first-round RT-PCR of the TCR CDR3. Using its own MiXCR run on the multiplex PCR reads, TCRdb lists one record per CDR3 protein. There are roughly 700,000 distinct CDR3 sequences in the sample; around 16% occur only once, and roughly a sixth lies in the top ten. The sequenced sample consisted of blood. All receptors come from a man aged 45-65 years with Graves' hyperthyroidism.

This clonotype has only a few counts. The rearrangement joins TRBV30 to TRBJ1-1; D is uncertain. The ends were cut back, 7 bases at V and 1 base at J, with 10 bases in the middle. Per the germline V gene, CDR1 is GTSNPN and CDR2 is SVGIG (reference sequence). The CDR3 spans 12 residues. CDR3 DNA: TGTGCCTCCCCCTTGGGGAACACTGAAGCTTTCTTT. This encodes CASPLGNTEAFF.

J is TRBJ2-3 and V is TRBV6-2 or TRBV6-3; D might be TRBD1 or TRBD2, each matching 5 bases. Per germline, CDR1 MNHEY and CDR2 SVGEGT. V lost 2 bases and J lost 6, with 18 bases in between. The CDR3 is 16 amino acids. CDR3 DNA sequence: TGTGCCAGCAGTTACCGTCCCTTGGGGGTAGGGGATACGCAGTATTTT. Its translation: CASSYRPLGVGDTQYF.

Many counts were recorded for this clonotype. J is TRBJ2-7 and V is TRBV20-1, with a weak D call TRBD1 (5 bases). Per the germline V gene, CDR1 is DFQATT and CDR2 is SNEGSKA (reference sequence). V was trimmed by 3 bases and J by 7 bases, leaving 10 bases between them. The CDR3 length is 11 residues. The CDR3 DNA follows: TGCAGTGCTAGGCAGGGTTGGGAGCAGTACTTC. Translating gives CSARQGWEQYF.

V gene TRBV19 combines with J gene TRBJ1-5, with D maybe TRBD1 (6 bases). V lost 3 bases to trimming and J lost 3 bases, with 12 bases between them. Germline V lookup: CDR1 LNHDA, CDR2 SQIVND (reference sequence). The CDR3 is made up of 15 amino acids. The DNA of the CDR3 is TGTGCCAGTAGTATTTGGCAGGGGAACAATCAGCCCCAGCATTTT. Translation gives CASSIWQGNNQPQHF.

The V gene is TRBV7-2, the J gene TRBJ1-1; D is undetermined. Trimming took off 3 bases at V and 7 bases at J, with 3 bases between the two ends. CDR3 length: 10 residues. From germline, CDR1 is SGHTA and CDR2 FQGNSA. The chain's CDR3 is CASSFYEAFF. The DNA of the CDR3 is TGTGCCAGCAGCTTCTATGAAGCTTTCTTT.

The chain joins TRBV2 to TRBJ2-1; D gene ambiguous. Germline CDR1 is SNHLY and CDR2 is FYNNEI. The V gene lost 4 bases and the J gene lost 11 bases, with 12 bases spanning the gap. The CDR3 is 12 amino acids. CDR3: CASSVIAEQQFF. The CDR3 DNA reads as TGTGCCAGCAGTGTGATCGCCGAGCAGCAGTTCTTC.

This CDR3 is CATTSPRDSPYNEQFF. CDR3 nucleotides: TGTGCCACCACCTCACCCCGGGACAGTCCCTACAATGAGCAGTTCTTC. The rearrangement links TRBV19 to TRBJ2-1; 7 nucleotides agree with TRBD1. This CDR3 has 16 residues. V lost 10 bases to trimming and J lost 2 bases; unmatched junction nucleotides: 14. Germline lookup yields CDR1 LNHDA and CDR2 SQIVND (reference sequence).

This clonotype occurred many times. The chain joins TRBV19 to TRBJ1-3; no clear D. This CDR3 comprises 14 residues. The V end was cut by 7 bases, the J end by 2 bases, with 12 bases between. Germline loops: CDR1 LNHDA, CDR2 SQIVND (reference sequence). This CDR3 is CASTGGEAGNTIYF. The CDR3 bases are TGTGCCAGTACCGGCGGGGAGGCTGGAAACACCATATATTTT.

This clonotype was detected many times. An end of the junction does not agree with germline; a read error may underlie this. J is TRBJ2-7 and V is TRBV27; D may be TRBD1 or TRBD2 (5 bases each). Germline CDR1 is MNHEY and CDR2 is SMNVEV (reference sequence). The CDR3 has 14 amino acids. The CDR3 spells CASSPGTGPYEQYF. CDR3 bases: TGCGCCAGCAGCCCCGGGACGGGACCCTACGAGCAGTACTTC.

On this clonotype itself: With a much larger clone just one base away, this may be a read error. The chain uses TRBV6-1 and TRBJ1-1; D not resolved. V lost 1 base and J lost 7, with 16 bases in between. The length of the CDR3 is 15 residues. The germline gives CDR1 MNHNS, CDR2 SASEGT. DNA for the CDR3: TGTGCCAGCAGTGAAGTTGGCGGGAATGGCTGTGAAGCTTTCTTT. Its translation is CASSEVGGNGCEAFF.

This clonotype was observed many times. The CDR3 loop is CASSFSPSGSTDTQYF. The CDR3, as DNA: TGTGCCAGCAGTTTCTCTCCTAGCGGCAGCACAGATACGCAGTATTTT. The chain is built from TRBV28 and TRBJ2-3; 7 nucleotides line up with TRBD2. CDR3 length: 16 amino acids. V lost 3 bases to trimming and J lost 0 bases; unmatched junction nucleotides: 6. CDR1 and CDR2 (germline): MDHEN, SYDVKM.

A few counts support this clonotype. The genes are TRBV20-1 and TRBJ1-2, with D possibly being TRBD1 (5 bases). With 6 bases removed from V and 3 bases from J, the gap between germline ends came to 17 bases. Germline V gene lookup returns CDR1 DFQATT and CDR2 SNEGSKA (reference sequence). The CDR3 is 14 amino acids. CDR3 amino acids: CSATGLLRDYGYTF. Here the CDR3 DNA reads TGCAGTGCAACGGGACTCCTCAGGGACTATGGCTACACCTTC.

There are many counts of this clonotype. The chain links TRBV6-2 or TRBV6-3 to TRBJ2-5, with D possibly TRBD1 on 6 matching bases. This CDR3 is 15 amino acids long. The V end was cut by 6 bases, the J end by 3 bases, with 17 bases between. Germline CDR1 reads MNHEY; CDR2 reads SVGEGT. CDR3 loop: CASRHPRTAKETQYF. CDR3 DNA: TGTGCCAGCAGGCACCCCCGGACAGCTAAAGAGACCCAGTACTTC.

The sample holds many counts of this clonotype. The V call is TRBV3-1, the J call TRBJ2-5; TRBD1 matches 7 bases. Trimming removed 7 bases from V and 1 base from J; junction bases left unmatched: 12. This CDR3 is built from 16 residues. Looked up from germline, CDR1 is LGHDT and CDR2 is YNNKEL (reference sequence). CDR3 amino acids: CASTDFLGGLQETQYF. DNA of the CDR3: TGTGCCAGCACCGACTTCCTAGGGGGCCTCCAAGAGACCCAGTACTTC.